Shown below are 23 T cell receptor beta chains from a single sample sequenced in a study of blood T cell repertoires in COVID-19. Method: immunoSEQ multiplex PCR; TCRdb's copy keeps in-frame clones and lacks some. The profile shows 200,000 to 250,000 clones, approximately 80% of them singletons. Material: peripheral blood. The receptors derive from a woman older than 75 with COVID-19, enrolled during active disease.

Regarding this clone: The same CDR3 also results from other DNA sequences found in this sample. The chain links TRBV7-8 to TRBJ1-1, with D perhaps TRBD1 (5 bases). V was trimmed by 2 bases and J by 1 base, leaving 5 bases between them. The germline CDR1 and CDR2 sequences are SGHVS and FQNEAQ. This CDR3 has 13 residues. DNA of the CDR3: TGTGCCAGCAGCTTAACAGGGAACACTGAAGCTTTCTTT. Its translation: CASSLTGNTEAFF.

The CDR3 nucleotides read TGCGCCAGCAGCCAAGTTGGGGCCAGGGGTGAAGAAAAACTGTTTTTT. Protein product: CASSQVGARGEEKLFF. V is TRBV4-1 and J is TRBJ1-4; TRBD1 is a possible D gene (6 bases). Germline assignment: CDR1 MGHRA and CDR2 YSYEKL. With 1 base removed from V and 8 bases from J, the gap between germline ends came to 17 bases. The length of the CDR3 is 16 residues.

The chain has TRBV29-1 and TRBJ1-2, with a weak D call TRBD1 (6 bases). Germline assignment: CDR1 SQVTM and CDR2 ANQGSEA. The CDR3 runs to 13 residues. Deletions cut 7 bases from V and 0 bases from J, with 12 bases between. CDR3 DNA: TGCAGCGACGAACAGGGTACTAACTATGGCTACACCTTC. As protein: CSDEQGTNYGYTF.

The genes are TRBV5-1 and TRBJ2-1; D may be TRBD2 (6 bases). The CDR3 length is 16 residues. Germline V gene lookup returns CDR1 SGHRS and CDR2 YFSETQ. V lost 0 bases, J lost 2 bases, and 12 bases lay in between. The CDR3: CASSLAVGEAYNEQFF. CDR3 DNA sequence: TGCGCCAGCAGCTTGGCCGTGGGGGAGGCCTACAATGAGCAGTTCTTC.

This clone has just a few counts. The chain carries TRBV7-9 and TRBJ1-6; a weak D match, TRBD1 (5 bases). Trimming cost V 6 bases and J 9 bases, with 21 bases left between them. Germline loops: CDR1 SEHNR, CDR2 FQNEAQ (reference sequence). The CDR3 extends over 16 amino acids. This CDR3 reads CASRWGGGSISSPLHF. CDR3 sequence (DNA): TGTGCCAGCAGATGGGGGGGAGGCTCGATTTCTTCACCCCTCCACTTT.

J is TRBJ2-3 and V is TRBV9; D remains ambiguous. V was shortened by 0 bases and J by 3 bases, with 14 bases between the two germline ends. This CDR3 has 16 amino acids. In germline, CDR1 is SGDLS, CDR2 YYNGEE. The CDR3 coding sequence is TGTGCCAGCAGCGTAGGAGTCGGAGAGGTAACAGATACGCAGTATTTT. This encodes CASSVGVGEVTDTQYF.

The chain employs TRBV12-3 or TRBV12-4 and TRBJ2-5; D ambiguous. This CDR3 contains 13 residues. Between the trimmed V and J ends, which lost 3 bases and 0 bases, there was a span of 5 bases. The CDR3 bases are TGTGCCAGCAGTTTTTCGTACCAAGAGACCCAGTACTTC. As protein: CASSFSYQETQYF.

The chain joins TRBV7-6 to TRBJ1-3, with D perhaps matching TRBD1 (6 bases). Germline CDR1 SGHVS, CDR2 FNYEAQ. Trimming left V 2 bases short and J 2 bases short, with 10 bases between. The CDR3 spans 15 residues. The CDR3 DNA sequence: TGTGCCAGCAGCTTAAGGGGGGGGACTGGAAACACCATATATTTT. Its protein product is CASSLRGGTGNTIYF.

J is TRBJ2-1 and V is TRBV10-3; 16 bases are a match to TRBD2. Per germline, CDR1 ENHRY and CDR2 SYGVKD. With V trimmed by 7 bases and J by 10 bases, 16 bases remained unmatched. This CDR3 spans 18 amino acids. The CDR3 nucleotides are TGTGCCATCAACTCGGGACTAGCGGGAGGGCCCGCTTATACCGAGCAGTTCTTC. This gives the protein CAINSGLAGGPAYTEQFF.

This clone appeared once. The chain is built from TRBV3-1 (or the pseudogene TRBV3-2) and TRBJ2-1, with 10 bases aligning to TRBD2. CDR1 and CDR2 from the germline V gene are LGHDT and YNNKEL (reference sequence). The CDR3 runs 16 residues. After removal of 4 bases from V and 3 bases from J, the junction contained 6 bases not matched to a gene. The CDR3 loop reads CASSPSSGGGYNEQFF. The CDR3 bases are TGTGCCAGCAGCCCCTCCAGCGGGGGGGGCTACAATGAGCAGTTCTTC.

The V and J genes are TRBV7-3 and TRBJ1-1; D is perhaps TRBD1 (5 bases). The CDR3 totals 16 residues. V lost 2 bases and J lost 3, with 16 bases in between. Germline V lookup: CDR1 SGHTA, CDR2 FQGTGA. The CDR3, as DNA: TGTGCCAGCAGCTTAGGGGGGGAGGTAGGACACACTGAAGCTTTCTTT. Translated, it gives CASSLGGEVGHTEAFF.

The rearrangement links TRBV18 to TRBJ1-5; perhaps TRBD1 as D (6 bases). Germline values: CDR1 KGHSH, CDR2 LQKENI. The CDR3 spans 16 residues. The V gene lost 3 bases and the J gene lost 4 bases, with 16 bases spanning the gap. In DNA form, the CDR3 reads TGTGCCAGCTCACCCTGGGGGGGGGCAGGTAATCAGCCCCAGCATTTT. This gives the protein CASSPWGGAGNQPQHF.

The V gene is TRBV6-5, the J gene TRBJ1-2, with a tentative D call TRBD1 (5 bases). CDR3 length: 12 residues. Germline CDR1 and CDR2: MNHEY and SVGAGI. With 6 bases removed from V and 6 bases from J, the gap between germline ends came to 11 bases. DNA of the CDR3: TGTGCCAGCAGCCCACAGGAGAATGGCTACACCTTC. This encodes CASSPQENGYTF.

Only one count was recorded for this clone. The gene calls are TRBV12-3 or TRBV12-4 and TRBJ2-7, with 7 bases that match TRBD1. With V trimmed by 4 bases and J by 2 bases, 2 bases remained unmatched. The CDR3 is made up of 13 amino acids. CDR3 sequence (DNA): TGTGCCAGCAGTTCCCAGGGGGCCTACGAGCAGTACTTC. This gives the protein CASSSQGAYEQYF.

The J gene is TRBJ1-2, the V gene TRBV9, with no clear D. V lost 3 bases and J 1 base, leaving 7 bases between the germline ends. The CDR3 spans 13 residues. CDR1 and CDR2 from the germline V gene are SGDLS and YYNGEE. The CDR3 region has the DNA TGTGCCAGCAGCGCAGCGGTTAACTATGGCTACACCTTC. It translates to CASSAAVNYGYTF. The full variable domain, rest sourced from reference TRBV9 and TRBJ1-2, is DSGVTQTPKHLITATGQRVTLRCSPRSGDLSVYWYQQSLDQGLQFLIQYYNGEERAKGNILERFSAQQFPDLHSELNLSSLELGDSALYFCASSAAVNYGYTFGSGTRLTVV.

The CDR3 spells CASSQFEGRGYGYTF. The CDR3 DNA is TGTGCCAGCAGCCAGTTCGAGGGCCGGGGCTATGGCTACACCTTC. The chain joins TRBV3-1 (or the pseudogene TRBV3-2) to TRBJ1-2, with D unresolved. Germline values: CDR1 LGHDT, CDR2 YNNKEL (reference sequence). The CDR3 runs 15 residues. V shed 3 bases and J shed 4 bases, with 15 bases lying between them.

With regard to this clone: This clone may be a read error of a much larger clone one base away. The chain employs TRBV7-2 and TRBJ1-6; D remains unclear. Germline V gene lookup returns CDR1 SGHTA and CDR2 FQGNSA. The CDR3 spans 15 residues. Trimming pared 0 bases from V and 0 bases from J, leaving 3 bases between. CDR3 coding DNA: TGTGCCAGCAGCTTAGCCAGCTCCTATAATTCACCCCTCCACTTT. Translation: CASSLASSYNSPLHF.

V gene TRBV19 combines with J gene TRBJ1-5, with TRBD1 matching over 7 bases. The CDR3 runs to 14 residues. V lost 4 bases and J lost 9; bases outside the gene matches: 9. Per germline, CDR1 LNHDA and CDR2 SQIVND (reference sequence). In DNA, the CDR3 is TGTGCCAGTAGTACGGGGACAGACCAGGGGCCCCAGCATTTT. Protein: CASSTGTDQGPQHF. Filled out from reference TRBV19 and TRBJ1-5, the complete variable domain reads DGGITQSPKYLFRKEGQNVTLSCEQNLNHDAMYWYRQDPGQGLRLIYYSQIVNDFQKGDIAEGYSVSREKKESFPLTVTSAQKNPTAFYLCASSTGTDQGPQHFGDGTRLSIL.

This chain joins TRBV6-5 and TRBJ1-6; D is unresolved. The V gene lost 0 bases and the J gene lost 10 bases, with 10 bases spanning the gap. Germline V gives CDR1 MNHEY, CDR2 SVGAGI. The CDR3 loop spans 14 amino acids. In nucleotides, the CDR3 is TGTGCCAGCAGTTACTCGAGGGCTAGGTCACCCCTCCACTTT. It translates to CASSYSRARSPLHF.

The gene calls are TRBV3-1 (or the pseudogene TRBV3-2) and TRBJ1-1; D gene unclear. Trimming took off 10 bases at V and 5 bases at J, with 11 bases between the two ends. The CDR3 totals 11 residues. From germline, CDR1 is LGHDT and CDR2 YNNKEL (reference sequence). CDR3 in amino acids: CATRGRTEAFF. For the CDR3, the DNA is TGTGCCACGCGCGGGCGGACTGAAGCTTTCTTT.

In its sample, this clone was seen a few times. The chain couples TRBV18 to TRBJ1-5; TRBD1 is a possible D gene (5 bases). CDR1 and CDR2 from the germline V gene are KGHSH and LQKENI. V was cut by 3 bases and J by 3 bases, with 9 bases left in between. This CDR3 is built from 14 residues. CDR3 region: CASSPVGANQPQHF. The CDR3 DNA reads TGTGCCAGCTCACCGGTAGGGGCCAATCAGCCCCAGCATTTT. Using reference TRBV18 and TRBJ1-5 for the parts outside the CDR3, the full variable domain is NAGVMQNPRHLVRRRGQEARLRCSPMKGHSHVYWYRQLPEEGLKFMVYLQKENIIDESGMPKERFSAEFPKEGPSILRIQQVVRGDSAAYFCASSPVGANQPQHFGDGTRLSIL.

This sequence joins TRBV2 and TRBJ2-5, with 8 bases identical to TRBD2. CDR3 length: 13 residues. The J segment lost 5 bases and the V segment lost 6 bases, leaving 5 bases of the junction unmatched. CDR1 SNHLY and CDR2 FYNNEI come from the germline V gene. As DNA, the CDR3 is TGTGCCAGCAGGCGGGGGGATTTGGAGACCCAGTACTTC. It codes for CASRRGDLETQYF.

The CDR3 DNA follows: TGTGCCAGCAGCCCCTCCGGGACAGGGAGTCTCCTAGGTGGAAACACCATATATTTT. Residues: CASSPSGTGSLLGGNTIYF. V and J are TRBV7-2 and TRBJ1-3, with TRBD1 matching over 9 bases. Germline CDR1 reads SGHTA; CDR2 reads FQGNSA. V was pared by 5 bases and J by 3 bases, with 17 bases of the junction left unmatched. The CDR3 has 19 residues.